Following are 5 T cell receptor beta chains from one sample sequenced in a study of T cell responses to AZD1222 COVID-19 vaccine. Libraries were prepared by immunoSEQ multiplex PCR; TCRdb keeps only in-frame clonotypes and omits some of them. In the table there are about 130,000 clones, around 84% of which are singletons. The material sequenced was peripheral blood, taken on day 0 of AZD1222 vaccination. The receptors stem from an adult in good health.

The chain couples TRBV19 to TRBJ2-1; perhaps TRBD2 as D (6 bases). The CDR3 consists of 14 residues. CDR1 is LNHDA and CDR2 is SQIVND in the germline V gene (reference sequence). V shed 3 bases and J shed 4 bases, with 10 bases lying between them. The CDR3 sequence: CASSMGGRYNEQFF. The CDR3 DNA reads TGTGCCAGTAGTATGGGAGGACGGTACAATGAGCAGTTCTTC.

The rearrangement links TRBV27 to TRBJ1-2, with a weak D call TRBD1 (6 bases). Germline V gives CDR1 MNHEY, CDR2 SMNVEV (reference sequence). Trimming cost V 0 bases and J 8 bases, with 13 bases left between them. The CDR3 consists of 14 residues. CDR3 in amino acids: CASSLSMGAEGYTF. In nucleotides, the CDR3 is TGTGCCAGCAGTTTATCGATGGGGGCGGAGGGCTACACCTTC.

The chain carries TRBV5-1 and TRBJ2-5, with D perhaps matching TRBD2 (6 bases). The germline V gene has CDR1 SGHRS and CDR2 YFSETQ. V gave up 4 bases and J gave up 0 bases, with 13 bases separating them. The CDR3 totals 15 residues. This chain's CDR3 is CASSNQLANQETQYF. CDR3 sequence (DNA): TGCGCCAGCAGCAACCAACTAGCCAACCAAGAGACCCAGTACTTC.

The chain uses TRBV9 and TRBJ2-2; tentatively, D is TRBD2 (6 bases). This CDR3 has 13 residues. Deletions cut 2 bases from V and 5 bases from J, with 7 bases between. The germline CDR1 and CDR2 sequences are SGDLS and YYNGEE. The CDR3 sequence: CASSVRGTGELFF. The CDR3 bases are TGTGCCAGCAGCGTGCGGGGAACCGGGGAGCTGTTTTTT.

The rearrangement joins TRBV10-3 to TRBJ2-7, with TRBD1 identical over 9 bases. CDR1 is ENHRY and CDR2 is SYGVKD in the germline V gene. The CDR3 is 15 amino acids. Trimming at V came to 2 bases and at J to 5 bases, leaving 7 bases not matched to a gene. CDR3 DNA sequence: TGTGCCATCAGTGAGGGGACAGGGCAGGTAAACGAGCAGTACTTC. This gives the protein CAISEGTGQVNEQYF.